The present TCR beta chain was sequenced within a study of tissue T cells after allogeneic stem cell transplantation. Study-wide results and limits: Limitations included a small, clinically heterogeneous cohort and limited sampling depth. Anatomically similar tissues had similar TCR repertoires within each patient. Tissue-detected TCR repertoire was only partly captured by blood and spleen T cells.

Using immunoSEQ multiplex PCR, the repertoire was profiled, and TCRdb retains in-frame clones only, with some absent. The repertoire holds about 2,500 clones, with 62% as singletons. This clone was seen only a few times. The antigen is undetermined. All gene names here are mouse names. The observed sequence ends 1 residue before the CDR3 terminus, with the missing tail filled in from the germline J gene. Germline V CDR1 and CDR2: NNHNN, SYGAGS (reference sequence). The ends were cut back, 0 bases at V and 4 bases at J, with 11 bases in the middle. CDR3 length: 15 amino acids. The chain carries TRBV13-2 and TRBJ1-3, with D tentatively TRBD1 (5 bases). The sample taken for sequencing was gut tissue. The sequence was obtained from a female BALB/c mouse in good health. MHC haplotype: H2-d. The CDR3 is CASGDAQGRGNTLYF. The DNA read from the CDR3 is TGTGCCAGCGGTGATGCGCAGGGTCGAGGAAATACGCTCTAT.